This T cell receptor beta chain was captured by sequencing in a study of cytomegalovirus exposure and HLA in healthy donors. This clone was counted a single time. Primers for the PCR totalled 60 Vbeta and 13 Jbeta. Some clones are missing from TCRdb's copy, which holds only in-frame ones; the method was immunoSEQ multiplex PCR. The sample has more than 140,000 clones, 70% to 80% seen once. The source of this sequence is a female donor in good health and CMV-seronegative. Specimen: PBMCs.

This chain's CDR3 is CASSMSGATSYEQYF. CDR3 nucleotide sequence: TGTGCCAGTAGTATGAGCGGGGCCACCTCCTACGAGCAGTACTTC. The V gene is TRBV19, the J gene TRBJ2-7, with 7 bases lining up with TRBD2. Trimming removed 3 bases from V and 0 bases from J; junction bases left unmatched: 5. This CDR3 comprises 15 residues. The germline V gene encodes CDR1 LNHDA and CDR2 SQIVND (reference sequence). The entire variable domain, with the rest obtained from reference TRBV19 and TRBJ2-7, is as follows: DGGITQSPKYLFRKEGQNVTLSCEQNLNHDAMYWYRQDPGQGLRLIYYSQIVNDFQKGDIAEGYSVSREKKESFPLTVTSAQKNPTAFYLCASSMSGATSYEQYFGPGTRLTVT.